A single sample is the source of the 15 T cell receptor beta chains below, sequenced in a study of regulatory T cells in long-lasting Graves disease. Assembly of TCR beta libraries relied on iRepertoire HTBI primers together with Arm-PCR of CDR3 regions. MiXCR, run by TCRdb on the multiplex PCR reads, gives a single entry per CDR3 protein. Of hundreds of thousands of distinct CDR3 sequences listed, around 16% are singletons. Time point of the sample: newly diagnosed GD, antithyroid drugs for less than 3 months. With RNA extracted from PBMCs as input, the TCR library was made. The same data also contributed to another study, on T cells in Graves' hyperthyroidism and ophthalmopathy.

Sequenced material: peripheral blood mononuclear cells (PBMCs), taken at new diagnosis, from a patient treated with antithyroid drugs. These receptors were taken from a woman aged 35 to 59 with Graves disease.

The chain employs TRBV2 and TRBJ2-1, with D possibly matching TRBD1 (5 bases). The germline CDR1 and CDR2 sequences are SNHLY and FYNNEI. The CDR3 is 12 residues long. The V gene lost 5 bases and the J gene lost 7 bases, with 9 bases spanning the gap. CDR3 in DNA: TGTGCCAGCAGTCAAAGGGGTAATGAGCAGTTCTTC. It codes for CASSQRGNEQFF.

CDR3 sequence (DNA): TGTGCCAGCAGCTTGGCTGGCGGGCCCAATCAGCCCCAGCATTTT. Translated: CASSLAGGPNQPQHF. The chain combines TRBV5-5 with TRBJ1-5; no clear D. The CDR3 sequence is 15 residues long. The germline CDR1 and CDR2 sequences are SGHKS and YYEKEE (reference sequence). Trimming took off 0 bases at V and 3 bases at J, with 10 bases between the two ends.

This clonotype has only a few counts. The chain has TRBV5-1 and TRBJ1-1, with TRBD1 as a possible D gene (6 bases). The CDR3 length is 14 residues. The germline V gene has CDR1 SGHRS and CDR2 YFSETQ. The ends were cut back, 7 bases at V and 8 bases at J, with 21 bases in the middle. Here the CDR3 DNA reads TGCGCCAGCTGTACTGAAGGGGGGGCCTCGGAAGCTTTCTTT. This gives the protein CASCTEGGASEAFF. The whole variable domain, remainder taken from reference TRBV5-1 and TRBJ1-1, is KAGVTQTPRYLIKTRGQQVTLSCSPISGHRSVSWYQQTPGQGLQFLFEYFSETQRNKGNFPGRFSGRQFSNSRSEMNVSTLELGDSALYLCASCTEGGASEAFFGQGTRLTVV.

This chain links TRBV5-4 with TRBJ1-1; perhaps TRBD1 as D (6 bases). Germline CDR1 SGHNT, CDR2 YYREEE (reference sequence). There are 15 residues in the CDR3. Trimming removed 0 bases from V and 3 bases from J, with 12 bases in between. Written as DNA, the CDR3 is TGTGCCAGCAGCTTGGAAGTTCGACAGGACACTGAAGCTTTCTTT. This codes for CASSLEVRQDTEAFF. The full variable domain, with the rest looked up from reference TRBV5-4 and TRBJ1-1, is ETGVTQSPTHLIKTRGQQVTLRCSSQSGHNTVSWYQQALGQGPQFIFQYYREEENGRGNFPPRFSGLQFPNYSSELNVNALELDDSALYLCASSLEVRQDTEAFFGQGTRLTVV.

This clonotype was recorded at least ten times. The rearrangement links TRBV6-5 to TRBJ2-1, with D hard to call. The CDR3 totals 12 residues. Germline V gene sequence: CDR1 MNHEY, CDR2 SVGAGI. Trimming took off 4 bases at V and 4 bases at J, with 5 bases between the two ends. CDR3 region: CASSLKYNEQFF. The DNA of the CDR3 is TGTGCCAGCAGTTTAAAATACAATGAGCAGTTCTTC.

This clonotype was recorded many times. V and J are TRBV30 and TRBJ1-6, with D unresolved. V gave up 0 bases and J gave up 7 bases, with 10 bases separating them. This CDR3 has 14 residues. The germline CDR1 and CDR2 sequences are GTSNPN and SVGIG (reference sequence). In DNA, the CDR3 is TGTGCCTGGAGTGTACAAGGAGGAAATTCACCCCTCCACTTT. It is translated as CAWSVQGGNSPLHF.

About this clonotype itself: A far larger clone is only one base removed, so a read error is likely. The chain links TRBV18 to TRBJ1-1; no clear D gene. CDR3 size: 14 residues. Germline V gene sequence: CDR1 KGHSH, CDR2 LQKENI. Trimming pared 2 bases from V and 3 bases from J, leaving 10 bases between. The DNA for the CDR3 is TGTGCCAGCTCACCAGGCAGTGGCGACACTGAAGCTTTCTTT. This gives the protein CASSPGSGDTEAFF.

This chain joins TRBV19 and TRBJ2-1; 7 nucleotides agree with TRBD1. Germline lookup yields CDR1 LNHDA and CDR2 SQIVND (reference sequence). Germline trimming cut 7 bases from V and 0 bases from J; bases unmatched to any gene: 6. This CDR3 comprises 15 residues. CDR3 sequence reads: CASTSGQTSYNEQFF. The CDR3 DNA sequence: TGTGCCAGTACCTCGGGACAGACCTCCTACAATGAGCAGTTCTTC. The whole variable domain, filled in from reference TRBV19 and TRBJ2-1, reads DGGITQSPKYLFRKEGQNVTLSCEQNLNHDAMYWYRQDPGQGLRLIYYSQIVNDFQKGDIAEGYSVSREKKESFPLTVTSAQKNPTAFYLCASTSGQTSYNEQFFGPGTRLTVL.

The gene calls are TRBV6-1 and TRBJ1-1, with D unresolved. Germline CDR1 reads MNHNS; CDR2 reads SASEGT. There are 15 residues in the CDR3. The V gene lost 7 bases and the J gene lost 1 base, with 16 bases spanning the gap. The CDR3 DNA sequence: TGTGCCAGCACCCCGAATGTACAGCCGAACACTGAAGCTTTCTTT. This gives the protein CASTPNVQPNTEAFF.

This clonotype came up many times. The chain combines TRBV7-9 with TRBJ2-7; D may be TRBD1 or TRBD2 (5 bases each). Germline loops: CDR1 SEHNR, CDR2 FQNEAQ (reference sequence). The V and J ends lost 4 bases and 0 bases respectively, with 13 bases between them. The CDR3 sequence is 15 residues long. CDR3 in amino acids: CASSSPSGSSYEQYF. For the CDR3, the DNA is TGTGCCAGCAGCTCTCCGTCAGGGAGCTCCTACGAGCAGTACTTC.

The genes are TRBV7-6 and TRBJ2-1, with TRBD1 as a possible D gene (5 bases). This CDR3 is built from 14 residues. Germline values: CDR1 SGHVS, CDR2 FNYEAQ. V lost 2 bases and J 7 bases, leaving 12 bases between the germline ends. CDR3 bases: TGTGCCAGCAGCTTAAAAGGGGCTGAGAATGAGCAGTTCTTC. It encodes CASSLKGAENEQFF.

About this clonotype itself: A far larger clone is off by one base, so a read error is likely. The chain recombines TRBV11-2 with TRBJ2-7; possibly TRBD2 for D (6 bases). Germline assignment: CDR1 SGHAT and CDR2 FQNNGV. Trimming left V 1 base short and J 7 bases short, with 11 bases between. CDR3 length: 13 amino acids. Written as DNA, the CDR3 is TGTGCCAGCAGCTTAGGGCGACTAGGGGAGCAGTACTTC. It is translated as CASSLGRLGEQYF.

This clonotype was picked up many times. This chain joins TRBV10-1 and TRBJ2-3; TRBD2 agrees at 9 bases. V was pared by 9 bases and J by 3 bases, with 7 bases of the junction left unmatched. This CDR3 contains 14 residues. Germline V gives CDR1 WNHNN, CDR2 SYGVQD (reference sequence). CDR3 nucleotide sequence: TGCGCCAGTTCATCTAGCGGGGCAACAGATACGCAGTATTTT. Protein: CASSSSGATDTQYF.

This clonotype was seen a handful of times. The chain uses TRBV6-2 or TRBV6-3 and TRBJ2-5, with D unclear. The CDR3 is 15 amino acids. CDR1 is MNHEY, CDR2 SVGEGT, per germline. V gave up 0 bases and J gave up 5 bases, with 13 bases separating them. CDR3 amino acids: CASSYSPGAGETQYF. The CDR3, as DNA: TGTGCCAGCAGTTACTCACCAGGCGCCGGGGAGACCCAGTACTTC.

V and J are TRBV2 and TRBJ2-7, with D maybe TRBD1 (5 bases). The length of the CDR3 is 12 residues. The V and J ends lost 5 bases and 5 bases respectively, with 10 bases between them. Germline CDR1 SNHLY, CDR2 FYNNEI. CDR3 residues: CASSPQGHEQYF. CDR3 in DNA: TGTGCCAGCAGTCCCCAGGGTCACGAGCAGTACTTC.